The rows below give T cell receptor beta chains drawn from one sample of a study of OX40 agonist ivuxolimab in advanced cancers. Assay: immunoSEQ multiplex PCR; the TCRdb copy retains only in-frame clones and omits some. Altogether approximately 74,000 clones are present, 90% being singletons, with the ten largest covering roughly 10%. The sample in question was CD4+ or CD8+ T cells sorted from blood, obtained in a trial of the OX40 agonist ivuxolimab. All receptors derive from an adult with an advanced solid tumor such as melanoma, head and neck, liver or kidney cancer. The CDR3 runs from the conserved cysteine through the conserved F or W. The order of the fields is clone size, V gene, J gene, D gene, CDR3 protein, CDR3 DNA. A D gene is named only where the DNA matches it firmly. A clone size is listed for some rows: how often the clone was seen (once, few, many), or a class if it is expanded.

.	TRBV29-1	TRBJ2-7	.	CSVTVAGEQYF	TGCAGCGTCACAGTGGCCGGGGAGCAGTACTTC
.	TRBV20-1	TRBJ2-6	.	CSAMGANVLTF	TGCAGTGCTATGGGGGCCAACGTCCTGACTTTC
.	TRBV28	TRBJ2-7	.	CASSLSNQVQYF	TGTGCCAGCAGCCTCTCCAACCAGGTTCAATACTTC
.	TRBV19	TRBJ2-5	TRBD1	CASSRQGLMETQYF	TGTGCCAGTAGTCGACAGGGATTAATGGAGACCCAGTACTTC
.	TRBV28	TRBJ1-3	.	CASSETGSPGNTIYF	TGTGCCAGCAGTGAAACAGGGTCTCCTGGAAACACCATATATTTT
.	TRBV6-5	TRBJ1-1	.	CASSYGEITEAFF	TGTGCCAGCAGTTACGGGGAAATTACTGAAGCTTTCTTT
.	TRBV14	TRBJ2-3	TRBD2	CASSQDPPAGGADTQYF	TGTGCCAGCAGCCAAGACCCCCCCGCGGGAGGGGCAGATACGCAGTATTTT
.	TRBV27	TRBJ2-5	TRBD2	CASSSSGGGETQYF	TGTGCCAGCAGTTCCTCGGGAGGGGGGGAGACCCAGTACTTC
.	TRBV6-1	TRBJ2-5	.	CASTPGIKETQYF	TGTGCCAGCACTCCAGGGATCAAAGAGACCCAGTACTTC
.	TRBV5-6	TRBJ2-7	.	CASSLPTRGYEQYF	TGTGCCAGCAGCCTTCCCACCAGGGGCTACGAGCAGTACTTC
.	TRBV6-6	TRBJ2-7	.	CASHGGRYEQYF	TGTGCCAGTCATGGGGGGAGGTACGAGCAGTACTTC
medium-sized	TRBV28	TRBJ1-2	.	CASLDSNYGYTF	TGTGCCTCCTTGGACAGTAACTATGGCTACACCTTC
.	TRBV29-1	TRBJ2-7	TRBD1	CSVARDRSSYEQYF	TGCAGCGTTGCCCGGGACAGGAGCTCCTACGAGCAGTACTTC
.	TRBV10-3	TRBJ2-7	.	CAISESHLSYEQYF	TGTGCCATCAGTGAGTCGCATCTCTCCTACGAGCAGTACTTC
.	TRBV28	TRBJ2-2	TRBD2	CASSEAGVRSGELFF	TGTGCCAGCAGTGAAGCGGGAGTACGGTCCGGGGAGCTGTTTTTT
.	TRBV5-1	TRBJ1-1	.	CASSLGRYTEAFF	TGCGCCAGCAGCTTGGGACGGTACACTGAAGCTTTCTTT
.	TRBV19	TRBJ2-3	.	CASTIGTFSTDTQYF	TGTGCCAGTACCATCGGGACATTTAGCACAGATACGCAGTATTTT